The rows below give T cell receptor beta chains drawn from one sample of a study of response to subunit inactivated influenza vaccine. TCRdb called the RT-PCR reads again in MiXCR, with one record for every CDR3 protein. The table lists about 310,000 distinct CDR3 sequences, about a fifth of them singletons, with 10% in the top ten. The input for sequencing was PBMCs from blood, taken 21 months after vaccination. These receptors all come from a man aged 45 to 70 who received an inactivated influenza vaccine. Each CDR3 is given with its conserved first and last residue. Fields, in order: V gene, J gene, clone size, D gene, CDR3 DNA, CDR3 protein. A D gene is named only where the DNA matches it firmly. The size field is filled for only some rows; it gives once, few, many or a size class.

V: TRBV12-3/TRBV12-4; J: TRBJ1-2; size: -; D: -; DNA: TGTGCCAGCAGTTTTGGGCAGCTCTATGGCTACACCTTC; CDR3: CASSFGQLYGYTF
V: TRBV19; J: TRBJ1-5; size: -; D: -; DNA: TGTGCCAGTACCCCCTGGGGAGCGAGCAATCAGCCCCAGCATTTT; CDR3: CASTPWGASNQPQHF
V: TRBV5-1; J: TRBJ1-6; size: -; D: -; DNA: TGCGCCAGCAGGGACGGGAGCTCCTATAATTCACCCCTCCACTTT; CDR3: CASRDGSSYNSPLHF
V: TRBV10-2; J: TRBJ2-7; size: few; D: -; DNA: TGCGCCAGCAGCCGCAACCTCGGACCTTCCTACGAGCAGTACTTC; CDR3: CASSRNLGPSYEQYF
V: TRBV4-3; J: TRBJ1-2; size: many; D: TRBD1; DNA: TGCGCCAGCAGCCAACCGGACAGGGGAGGCTACACCTTC; CDR3: CASSQPDRGGYTF
V: TRBV19; J: TRBJ1-5; size: -; D: -; DNA: TGTGCCAGTAGTATAGTGTCTCCTCAGCCCCAGCATTTT; CDR3: CASSIVSPQPQHF
V: TRBV5-1; J: TRBJ2-1; size: many; D: TRBD2; DNA: TGCGCCAGCAGCTTGGTCGGGGGAGGGCGGGCAGAGGAGCAGTTCTTC; CDR3: CASSLVGGGRAEEQFF
V: TRBV18; J: TRBJ1-4; size: once; D: TRBD1; DNA: TGTGCCAGCTCACCGTGGGGGTATTGGACAGGGGGTACCGAAAAACTGTTTTTT; CDR3: CASSPWGYWTGGTEKLFF
V: TRBV20-1; J: TRBJ2-1; size: -; D: -; DNA: TGCAGTGCTACGAAAATCTACAATGAGCAGTTCTTC; CDR3: CSATKIYNEQFF
V: TRBV28; J: TRBJ1-2; size: few; D: TRBD1; DNA: TGTGCCAGCAGTTTAGGGACAGAAACCTATGGCTACACCTTC; CDR3: CASSLGTETYGYTF
V: TRBV6-2/TRBV6-3; J: TRBJ1-1; size: few; D: -; DNA: TGTGCCAGCAAACTCGGGCCTCCCGACACTGAAGCTTTCTTT; CDR3: CASKLGPPDTEAFF
V: TRBV12-3/TRBV12-4; J: TRBJ2-2; size: -; D: -; DNA: TGTGCCAGCAGCACTAGGTCTAGGGAGCTGTTTTTT; CDR3: CASSTRSRELFF
V: TRBV12-3/TRBV12-4; J: TRBJ2-3; size: few; D: TRBD2; DNA: TGTGCCAGCAGTGAAGCGGGAGGCGCAGATACGCAGTATTTT; CDR3: CASSEAGGADTQYF
V: TRBV18; J: TRBJ1-2; size: -; D: -; DNA: TGTGCCAGCTCACCCCGACGTGAAGGAGAAAGGGGCTACACCTTC; CDR3: CASSPRREGERGYTF
V: TRBV4-3; J: TRBJ2-3; size: -; D: TRBD2; DNA: TGCGCCAGCAGCCAAGACCGTGGGGAGGGGACGTATTTT; CDR3: CASSQDRGEGTYF
V: TRBV18; J: TRBJ2-7; size: -; D: -; DNA: TGTGCCAGCTCACTATATGGCGGGTTTAACCGCTACGAGCAGTACTTC; CDR3: CASSLYGGFNRYEQYF
V: TRBV4-3; J: TRBJ2-2; size: -; D: -; DNA: TGCGCCAGCAGTTCTAACATAGGTCTGAGGGACACCGGGGAGCTGTTTTTT; CDR3: CASSSNIGLRDTGELFF
V: TRBV6-2/TRBV6-3; J: TRBJ1-6; size: -; D: -; DNA: TGTGCCAGCAGAAAAGACGGGAATAATTCACCCCTCCACTTT; CDR3: CASRKDGNNSPLHF
V: TRBV5-4; J: TRBJ2-5; size: -; D: TRBD2; DNA: TGTGCCAGCAGCTTGGGCTCGGCGGGAGGGCCCCAAGAGACCCAGTACTTC; CDR3: CASSLGSAGGPQETQYF
V: TRBV3-1; J: TRBJ1-4; size: many; D: -; DNA: TGTGCCAGCTCCCGTTCCGGGTCTTTTAATGAAAAACTGTTTTTT; CDR3: CASSRSGSFNEKLFF
V: TRBV12-3/TRBV12-4; J: TRBJ2-7; size: -; D: -; DNA: TGTGCCAGCAGCCAAGGAGCCGTCGAGCAGTACTTC; CDR3: CASSQGAVEQYF
V: TRBV4-3; J: TRBJ1-4; size: -; D: -; DNA: TGCGCCAGCAGCCCAACTACAGGGATTACTAATGAAAAACTGTTTTTT; CDR3: CASSPTTGITNEKLFF
V: TRBV28; J: TRBJ1-2; size: -; D: -; DNA: TGTGCCAGCAGTTTCCGACCTTATGGCTACACCTTC; CDR3: CASSFRPYGYTF
V: TRBV29-1; J: TRBJ2-1; size: -; D: -; DNA: TGCAGCGTTTTCAACCCGAATAAGGGCAATGAGCAGTTCTTC; CDR3: CSVFNPNKGNEQFF
V: TRBV20-1; J: TRBJ1-3; size: -; D: -; DNA: TGCAGTGCTCCAACAGGGCCCTCTGGAAACACCATATATTTT; CDR3: CSAPTGPSGNTIYF
V: TRBV12-3/TRBV12-4; J: TRBJ2-1; size: -; D: -; DNA: TGTGCCAGCAGTTTACAGGGGGGCCCCTACAATGAGCAGTTCTTC; CDR3: CASSLQGGPYNEQFF
V: TRBV7-9; J: TRBJ1-1; size: -; D: -; DNA: TGTGCCAGCAGCGTTACTTCGAACACTGAAGCTTTCTTT; CDR3: CASSVTSNTEAFF
V: TRBV20-1; J: TRBJ1-1; size: -; D: -; DNA: TGCAGTGCTAGACCCGCAACAGGGAGCCTTATCGCTTTCTTT; CDR3: CSARPATGSLIAFF
V: TRBV28; J: TRBJ1-2; size: many; D: -; DNA: TGTGCCAGCAGTTTACCGGCAGGGATGGGCTACACCTTC; CDR3: CASSLPAGMGYTF
V: TRBV20-1; J: TRBJ1-3; size: few; D: -; DNA: TGCAGTGCTAGGCCATCCGGGCACTCTGGAAACACCATATATTTT; CDR3: CSARPSGHSGNTIYF